The 13 T cell receptor beta chains given below trace back to one sample, sequenced in a study of shared clonotypes between healthy human individuals. TCRdb keeps only in-frame clones here, not all; method: immunoSEQ multiplex PCR. The sample contains fewer than 1.6 million clones, approximately 98.5% of which appear only once. Input material: naive CD4+ T cells sorted from blood. The subset was: CD45RA+ positively selected. The receptors stem from a man aged 30-40 years in good health.

The chain employs TRBV18 and TRBJ2-5; 7 nucleotides match TRBD2. Germline V gene lookup returns CDR1 KGHSH and CDR2 LQKENI. The CDR3 totals 13 residues. Trimming at V came to 6 bases and at J to 5 bases, leaving 6 bases not matched to a gene. CDR3 loop: CASSWTRGETQYF. CDR3 sequence (DNA): TGTGCCAGCTCCTGGACTAGAGGGGAGACCCAGTACTTC.

The rearrangement joins TRBV25-1 to TRBJ2-2; 10 nucleotides line up with TRBD2. Germline CDR1 and CDR2: MGHDK and SYGVNS. The CDR3 sequence is 15 residues long. V was pared by 6 bases and J by 7 bases, with 8 bases of the junction left unmatched. The CDR3, as DNA: TGTGCCAGCAGAAGAGCGGGAGGGCCGGGCGGGGAGCTGTTTTTT. Amino acids: CASRRAGGPGGELFF. Full variable domain (missing parts from reference TRBV25-1 and TRBJ2-2): EADIYQTPRYLVIGTGKKITLECSQTMGHDKMYWYQQDPGMELHLIHYSYGVNSTEKGDLSSESTVSRIRTEHFPLTLESARPSHTSQYLCASRRAGGPGGELFFGEGSRLTVL.

The CDR3 reads CASSVEGGYNEQFF. In DNA, the CDR3 is TGTGCCAGCAGCGTAGAAGGAGGCTACAATGAGCAGTTCTTC. V gene TRBV9 combines with J gene TRBJ2-1, with a possible D match to TRBD2 (5 bases). This CDR3 has 14 residues. Germline V CDR1 and CDR2: SGDLS, YYNGEE. V was pared by 0 bases and J by 3 bases, with 7 bases between. The full variable domain, rest sourced from reference TRBV9 and TRBJ2-1, is DSGVTQTPKHLITATGQRVTLRCSPRSGDLSVYWYQQSLDQGLQFLIQYYNGEERAKGNILERFSAQQFPDLHSELNLSSLELGDSALYFCASSVEGGYNEQFFGPGTRLTVL.

The chain joins TRBV2 to TRBJ2-7; the D is unclear. V was clipped by 3 bases and J by 3 bases, with 9 bases between them. Per the germline V gene, CDR1 is SNHLY and CDR2 is FYNNEI. The CDR3 sequence is 13 residues long. CDR3 in amino acids: CASSDQADYEQYF. CDR3 bases: TGTGCCAGCAGTGATCAGGCAGACTACGAGCAGTACTTC.

This sequence joins TRBV18 and TRBJ1-1; perhaps TRBD1 as D (5 bases). Germline lookup yields CDR1 KGHSH and CDR2 LQKENI. This CDR3 has 16 residues. V was cut by 1 base and J by 3 bases, with 15 bases left in between. CDR3 coding DNA: TGTGCCAGCTCACCACGGGGACCCAGGACGGACACTGAAGCTTTCTTT. This translates into CASSPRGPRTDTEAFF.

The chain combines TRBV2 with TRBJ2-7, with 9 positions matching TRBD1. CDR1 is SNHLY and CDR2 is FYNNEI in the germline V gene. The trim removed 7 bases at V and 3 bases at J, leaving 7 bases unmatched. The CDR3 runs to 14 residues. For the CDR3, the DNA is TGTGCCAGCATAGCCGGGACAGGGAGCTACGAGCAGTACTTC. Translated, it gives CASIAGTGSYEQYF.

The rearrangement uses TRBV5-1 and TRBJ2-1, with TRBD2 matching over 7 bases. Germline V gene data show CDR1 as SGHRS and CDR2 as YFSETQ. V dropped 4 bases and J dropped 5; count of bases not matched to a gene: 9. The CDR3 spans 15 residues. The CDR3 sequence is CASSTGLGRDNEQFF. In DNA form, the CDR3 reads TGCGCCAGCAGCACAGGACTAGGCCGGGACAATGAGCAGTTCTTC.

V gene TRBV9 combines with J gene TRBJ1-1; no firm D call. The length of the CDR3 is 15 residues. Germline loops: CDR1 SGDLS, CDR2 YYNGEE. V shed 0 bases and J shed 3 bases, with 12 bases lying between them. The CDR3 sequence: CASSVVGGRDTEAFF. CDR3 coding DNA: TGTGCCAGCAGCGTAGTTGGCGGCCGCGACACTGAAGCTTTCTTT.

The chain couples TRBV19 to TRBJ2-1; 10 bases align to TRBD2. After removal of 4 bases from V and 6 bases from J, the junction contained 6 bases not matched to a gene. Per the germline V gene, CDR1 is LNHDA and CDR2 is SQIVND (reference sequence). CDR3 length: 15 amino acids. The CDR3 coding sequence is TGTGCCAGTAGTAAAGCGGGAGGGCCGGTCAATGAGCAGTTCTTC. Translation gives CASSKAGGPVNEQFF.

This chain links TRBV7-2 with TRBJ2-7, with unresolved D. The CDR3 extends over 14 amino acids. Trimming took off 11 bases at V and 0 bases at J, with 17 bases between the two ends. Germline V gene lookup returns CDR1 SGHTA and CDR2 FQGNSA. The CDR3 region is CASSPRRISYEQYF. The DNA for the CDR3 is TGTGCCTCCTCCCCGCGCCGGATCTCCTACGAGCAGTACTTC.

CDR3 in DNA: TGCAGCGCGGATAGACAAAACACCATATATTTT. It is translated as CSADRQNTIYF. This chain links TRBV29-1 with TRBJ1-3; the D is unclear. From germline, CDR1 is SQVTM and CDR2 ANQGSEA. Trimming removed 7 bases from V and 6 bases from J, with 10 bases in between. The CDR3 totals 11 residues.

DNA of the CDR3: TGCGCCAGCAGCCAAGATAGTCTAAGGGATTACGAGCAGTACTTC. It codes for CASSQDSLRDYEQYF. J is TRBJ2-7 and V is TRBV4-3; no reliable D call. V was shortened by 0 bases and J by 4 bases, with 13 bases between the two germline ends. Per the germline V gene, CDR1 is LGHNA and CDR2 is YSLEER. The length of the CDR3 is 15 residues.

The rearrangement joins TRBV15 to TRBJ1-4, with 7 bases that match TRBD1. J lost 8 bases, V lost 0 bases, and 6 bases had no gene match. In germline, CDR1 is LNHNV, CDR2 YYDKDF (reference sequence). There are 15 residues in the CDR3. DNA for the CDR3: TGTGCCACCAGCAGAGATCTTCGGGACAGCGAAAAACTGTTTTTT. Its translation is CATSRDLRDSEKLFF.